A single sample gave rise to the 19 T cell receptor beta chains below, sequenced in a study of PD-1 blockade in classical Hodgkin lymphoma. Generated by immunoSEQ multiplex PCR, the TCRdb table keeps only in-frame clones and is missing some. The sample includes 29,000 or so clones, roughly 80% of them seen just once. Time point here: cycle 4 day 1 (C4D1), after around six weeks of nivolumab. Every patient relapsed after autologous stem cell transplantation, and brentuximab vedotin exposure varied. Thawed PBMCs underwent magnetic negative selection to yield purified CD4+ T cells. This specimen was CD4+ T cells from blood, taken before the fourth cycle of nivolumab. Receptors were obtained from a human donor with classical Hodgkin lymphoma.

The rearrangement uses TRBV5-1 and TRBJ2-5; D is uncertain. Trimming cost V 1 base and J 0 bases, with 10 bases left between them. From germline, CDR1 is SGHRS and CDR2 YFSETQ. The CDR3 runs 15 residues. The CDR3 sequence: CASSLTADHQETQYF. CDR3 bases: TGCGCCAGCAGCTTGACGGCCGACCACCAAGAGACCCAGTACTTC.

The V gene is TRBV7-2, the J gene TRBJ1-2, with a tentative D call TRBD1 (6 bases). This CDR3 contains 17 residues. CDR1 and CDR2 from the germline V gene are SGHTA and FQGNSA. V lost 2 bases and J 0 bases, leaving 16 bases between the germline ends. The CDR3 sequence: CASSLWLTGQTNYGYTF. The CDR3 DNA is TGTGCCAGCAGCTTATGGCTGACAGGCCAAACTAACTATGGCTACACCTTC.

This CDR3 reads CASSESSRSNTEAFF. Here the CDR3 DNA reads TGTGCCAGCAGTGAATCCAGTAGGTCGAACACTGAAGCTTTCTTT. This rearrangement joins TRBV25-1 to TRBJ1-1; D gene uncertain. Germline-derived CDR1 and CDR2 are MGHDK and SYGVNS. Trimming left V 1 base short and J 1 base short, with 10 bases between. This CDR3 has 15 amino acids.

The gene calls are TRBV30 and TRBJ2-5; the match to TRBD2 covers 9 bases. This CDR3 comprises 15 residues. The germline V gene has CDR1 GTSNPN and CDR2 SVGIG (reference sequence). V gave up 4 bases and J gave up 2 bases; unmatched junction bases: 8. CDR3 residues: CAWKQSGGLQETQYF. As DNA, the CDR3 is TGTGCCTGGAAACAAAGCGGGGGGCTTCAAGAGACCCAGTACTTC.

The genes are TRBV7-9 and TRBJ1-5; D not resolved. Germline CDR1 is SEHNR and CDR2 is FQNEAQ (reference sequence). CDR3 length: 12 residues. Trimming left V 0 bases short and J 6 bases short, with 3 bases between. The CDR3 DNA reads as TGTGCCAGCAGCTTAGCAGGTCAGCCCCAGCATTTT. This translates into CASSLAGQPQHF.

The rearrangement uses TRBV5-1 and TRBJ1-4; maybe TRBD1 (5 bases). V lost 2 bases, J lost 13 bases, and 12 bases lay in between. Germline assignment: CDR1 SGHRS and CDR2 YFSETQ. The CDR3 is 12 residues long. The DNA of the CDR3 is TGCGCCAGCAGCTTCAACCGGGACCGACTGTTTTTT. It translates to CASSFNRDRLFF.

The V and J genes are TRBV11-2 and TRBJ2-1; weak D call: TRBD2 (6 bases). The germline V and J ends were trimmed by 0 bases and 1 base, with 7 bases remaining between them. Germline V gives CDR1 SGHAT, CDR2 FQNNGV. The CDR3 has 15 residues. The CDR3 region is CASSLEGGSYNEQFF. The CDR3 nucleotides are TGTGCCAGCAGCTTAGAGGGAGGTTCCTACAATGAGCAGTTCTTC. The full variable domain, completed using reference TRBV11-2 and TRBJ2-1, is EAGVAQSPRYKIIEKRQSVAFWCNPISGHATLYWYQQILGQGPKLLIQFQNNGVVDDSQLPKDRFSAERLKGVDSTLKIQPAKLEDSAVYLCASSLEGGSYNEQFFGPGTRLTVL.

This sequence joins TRBV6-6 and TRBJ2-7, with TRBD1 matching 9 bases. There are 14 residues in the CDR3. The V gene end was trimmed by 5 bases and the J gene end by 2 bases; junction bases not matched to a gene: 4. The germline V gene has CDR1 MNHNY and CDR2 SVGAGI (reference sequence). The CDR3 bases are TGTGCCAGCAGTATAGGGACAGGGACCTACGAGCAGTACTTC. As protein: CASSIGTGTYEQYF.

About this clone itself: The same CDR3 arises from other DNA sequences in this sample as well. The gene calls are TRBV7-9 and TRBJ2-5; D gene uncertain. The V gene lost 1 base and the J gene lost 0 bases, with 6 bases spanning the gap. Germline-derived CDR1 and CDR2 are SEHNR and FQNEAQ (reference sequence). The CDR3 has 14 residues. DNA for the CDR3: TGTGCCAGCAGCTTAGATAGGGACCAAGAGACCCAGTACTTC. Protein product: CASSLDRDQETQYF.

CDR3 nucleotide sequence: TGTGCCAGCAGTCTAACCGGGACAGATAACTATGGCTACACCTTC. Its protein product is CASSLTGTDNYGYTF. This rearrangement joins TRBV6-5 to TRBJ1-2, with 7 bases aligning to TRBD1. V gave up 5 bases and J gave up 1 base; unmatched junction bases: 7. Germline CDR1 is MNHEY and CDR2 is SVGAGI. The CDR3 is 15 amino acids.

This rearrangement joins TRBV19 to TRBJ1-3; a possible D gene is TRBD1 (5 bases). Germline loops: CDR1 LNHDA, CDR2 SQIVND (reference sequence). The CDR3 sequence is 13 residues long. The germline V and J ends were trimmed by 3 bases and 2 bases, with 5 bases remaining between them. The CDR3, as DNA: TGTGCCAGTAGTATGGGACCTGGAAACACCATATATTTT. Translated, it gives CASSMGPGNTIYF.

The CDR3 nucleotides are TGTGCCATCAGTGAGAGACATCAGGGAGCTAACTATGGCTACACCTTC. Protein: CAISERHQGANYGYTF. This sequence joins TRBV10-3 and TRBJ1-2, with D possibly TRBD1 on 5 matching bases. This CDR3 comprises 16 residues. The V end was cut by 2 bases, the J end by 0 bases, with 13 bases between. CDR1 and CDR2 (germline): ENHRY, SYGVKD.

This clone was observed a few times. The V and J genes are TRBV11-3 and TRBJ1-1; a weak D match, TRBD1 (5 bases). Trimming took off 5 bases at V and 10 bases at J, with 17 bases between the two ends. Germline V gene sequence: CDR1 SGHNT, CDR2 YENEEA. The CDR3 runs to 13 residues. CDR3 in amino acids: CASSLKEGVGAFF. The CDR3 DNA reads TGTGCCAGCAGCCTCAAGGAAGGGGTGGGAGCTTTCTTT.

This chain joins TRBV6-5 and TRBJ2-2, with D tentatively TRBD1 (5 bases). This CDR3 contains 12 residues. V lost 6 bases, J lost 6 bases, and 8 bases lay in between. Germline CDR1 and CDR2: MNHEY and SVGAGI. The CDR3 spells CASRQDPGELFF. The CDR3 nucleotides read TGTGCCAGCAGACAGGACCCCGGGGAGCTGTTTTTT.

The chain recombines TRBV6-5 with TRBJ2-7; D possibly corresponds to TRBD1 (6 bases). The length of the CDR3 is 14 residues. Germline CDR1 and CDR2: MNHEY and SVGAGI. V dropped 6 bases and J dropped 2 bases, with 14 bases sitting between them. In DNA, the CDR3 is TGTGCCAGCAGCATGACAGGACAAACCTACGAGCAGTACTTC. It yields the protein CASSMTGQTYEQYF.

The chain links TRBV5-1 to TRBJ1-1; no firm D call. Trimming stripped 0 bases from V and 1 base from J, with 10 bases between. The CDR3 extends over 15 amino acids. From germline, CDR1 is SGHRS and CDR2 YFSETQ. CDR3 residues: CASSLEGRPNTEAFF. The CDR3 nucleotides are TGCGCCAGCAGCTTGGAAGGGCGACCGAACACTGAAGCTTTCTTT.

The chain employs TRBV13 and TRBJ2-2; D is uncertain. The CDR3 is 12 residues long. Trimming left V 7 bases short and J 4 bases short, with 7 bases between. Looked up from germline, CDR1 is PRHDT and CDR2 is FYEKMQ (reference sequence). DNA for the CDR3: TGTGCCAGCAAACGGCTCACCGGGGAGCTGTTTTTT. This sequence encodes CASKRLTGELFF.

The chain joins TRBV14 to TRBJ1-1, with 7 bases identical to TRBD1. V was clipped by 8 bases and J by 7 bases; unmatched bases: 13. Germline values: CDR1 SGHDN, CDR2 FVKESK. The CDR3 runs to 14 residues. The CDR3 is CASRAQGSGYEAFF. CDR3 bases: TGTGCCAGCCGAGCACAGGGGTCGGGCTATGAAGCTTTCTTT.

The gene calls are TRBV10-3 and TRBJ2-3; D is perhaps TRBD1 or TRBD2 (5 bases each). From germline, CDR1 is ENHRY and CDR2 SYGVKD. Trimming shortened V by 6 bases and J by 2 bases, and 9 bases separated the two germline ends. The CDR3 has 13 residues. CDR3 residues: CAISPGATDTQYF. As DNA, the CDR3 is TGTGCCATCAGCCCCGGGGCCACAGATACGCAGTATTTT.